This entry lists 22 T cell receptor beta chains sequenced from one sample in a study of blood T cells in healthy people across ages. Then a second PCR, running roughly 7 to 12 cycles, was carried out with a sample-barcoded 5' primer and a J-beta primer mix. TCRdb recomputed calls from the 5' RACE reads with MiXCR, one row per CDR3 protein. This sample has fewer than 2,000,000 distinct CDR3 sequences, with roughly 43% found just once. Sample: blood. These receptors originate from a human donor in good health.

This clonotype came up a few times. The V and J genes are TRBV9 and TRBJ2-3; possibly TRBD2 for D (5 bases). The V end was cut by 2 bases, the J end by 3 bases, with 16 bases between. CDR1 is SGDLS, CDR2 YYNGEE, per germline. The CDR3 contains 16 residues. CDR3 protein: CASSVREGSSTDTQYF. CDR3 nucleotides: TGTGCCAGCAGCGTTCGTGAGGGCTCCTCTACAGATACGCAGTATTTT.

This sequence joins TRBV5-1 and TRBJ2-3; D not certain. V was shortened by 2 bases and J by 3 bases, with 13 bases between the two germline ends. Per the germline V gene, CDR1 is SGHRS and CDR2 is YFSETQ. The length of the CDR3 is 15 residues. This chain's CDR3 is CASSFSPGLTDTQYF. The DNA of the CDR3 is TGCGCCAGCAGCTTTTCGCCGGGTCTTACAGATACGCAGTATTTT.

This clonotype appeared a few times. A junction end diverges from the germline sequence, so it may reflect a read error. This rearrangement joins TRBV9 to TRBJ1-6; D is possibly TRBD1 (6 bases). Germline V gene sequence: CDR1 SGDLS, CDR2 YYNGEE. The CDR3 length is 17 residues. The CDR3 here is CASSVGAGGAYNSPLHF. Written as DNA, the CDR3 is TGTGCCAGCAGCGTAGGAGCCGGGGGCGCCTATAATTCACCCCTTCACTTT.

The J gene is TRBJ1-1, the V gene TRBV5-1, with unresolved D. V was clipped by 0 bases and J by 3 bases, with 15 bases between them. CDR1 SGHRS and CDR2 YFSETQ come from the germline V gene. The CDR3 covers 16 residues. This CDR3 is CASSLGVGTQDTEAFF. CDR3 sequence (DNA): TGCGCCAGCAGCTTGGGCGTTGGCACCCAGGACACTGAAGCTTTCTTT.

The V call is TRBV7-9, the J call TRBJ2-1; D perhaps matches TRBD2 (6 bases). The CDR3 loop spans 13 amino acids. V was cut by 5 bases and J by 10 bases, with 15 bases left in between. Per the germline V gene, CDR1 is SEHNR and CDR2 is FQNEAQ (reference sequence). The CDR3 nucleotides read TGTGCCAGCAGCAACTGGGCGGGATTAGAGCAGTTCTTC. It translates to CASSNWAGLEQFF.

The chain is built from TRBV29-1 and TRBJ1-2; TRBD1 is a possible D gene (5 bases). The germline gives CDR1 SQVTM, CDR2 ANQGSEA. V was pared by 6 bases and J by 1 base, with 18 bases between. This CDR3 is 15 amino acids long. The CDR3 nucleotides are TGCAGCGTAGACGCCGAATCTGGGGGTAACTATGGCTACACCTTC. As protein: CSVDAESGGNYGYTF.

The chain combines TRBV28 with TRBJ1-5; D not certain. CDR3 length: 14 amino acids. Between the trimmed V and J ends, which lost 6 bases and 1 base, there was a span of 10 bases. Germline assignment: CDR1 MDHEN and CDR2 SYDVKM. For the CDR3, the DNA is TGTGCCAGCAGCTCCGGACGGAGCAATCAGCCCCAGCATTTT. Residues: CASSSGRSNQPQHF.

As DNA, the CDR3 is TGTGCCAGCAGTTTAACAGAGCAAGCGTACGAGCAGTACTTC. Amino acid sequence: CASSLTEQAYEQYF. The genes are TRBV27 and TRBJ2-4; D unclear. The J call may be wrong; the DNA end is better matched by TRBJ2-7. Germline CDR1 MNHEY, CDR2 SMNVEV (reference sequence). The CDR3 is made up of 14 amino acids.

The V gene is TRBV12-3 or TRBV12-4, the J gene TRBJ1-1, with 8 bases matching TRBD1. J lost 11 bases, V lost 6 bases, and 5 bases had no gene match. The CDR3 is 11 residues long. The CDR3 is CASSYRGAAFF. DNA for the CDR3: TGTGCCAGCAGCTACAGGGGGGCCGCTTTCTTT.

This clonotype was seen a single time. The chain employs TRBV18 and TRBJ2-2; 7 bases fit TRBD2. The J segment lost 6 bases and the V segment lost 3 bases, leaving 10 bases of the junction unmatched. The length of the CDR3 is 16 residues. Germline V gene lookup returns CDR1 KGHSH and CDR2 LQKENI. The CDR3 spells CASSPPLSGVAGELFF. The CDR3 DNA is TGTGCCAGCTCACCGCCGTTGAGCGGGGTAGCCGGGGAGCTGTTTTTT.

V usage is TRBV28 and J usage is TRBJ2-3; no firm D call. The CDR3 sequence is 16 residues long. In germline, CDR1 is MDHEN, CDR2 SYDVKM. Between the trimmed V and J ends, which lost 3 bases and 0 bases, there was a span of 13 bases. CDR3 amino acids: CASSFHTRSSTDTQYF. CDR3 in DNA: TGTGCCAGCAGTTTCCATACCCGGTCTAGCACAGATACGCAGTATTTT. Full variable domain (outside the CDR3, taken from reference TRBV28 and TRBJ2-3): DVKVTQSSRYLVKRTGEKVFLECVQDMDHENMFWYRQDPGLGLRLIYFSYDVKMKEKGDIPEGYSVSREKKERFSLILESASTNQTSMYLCASSFHTRSSTDTQYFGPGTRLTVL.

This clonotype was recorded a few times. CDR3 residues: CASSFAVGYEQYF. The CDR3 DNA is TGCGCCAGCAGCTTCGCGGTGGGCTACGAGCAGTACTTC. The chain combines TRBV5-1 with TRBJ2-4; the D is unclear. The J call may be incorrect, as the DNA end agrees better with TRBJ2-7. Germline V lookup: CDR1 SGHRS, CDR2 YFSETQ. This CDR3 is 13 amino acids long.

The chain links TRBV7-7 to TRBJ2-1; 12 bases agree with TRBD2. Germline loops: CDR1 SSHAT, CDR2 FNYEAQ (reference sequence). The CDR3 has 17 amino acids. V dropped 5 bases and J dropped 4; count of bases not matched to a gene: 9. The CDR3 DNA sequence: TGTGCCAGCAGCCCAGGGACTAGCGGGCGAAATTACAATGAGCAGTTCTTC. This sequence encodes CASSPGTSGRNYNEQFF. Using reference TRBV7-7 and TRBJ2-1 for the parts outside the CDR3, the full variable domain is GAGVSQSPRYKVTKRGQDVTLRCDPISSHATLYWYQQALGQGPEFLTYFNYEAQPDKSGLPSDRFSAERPEGSISTLTIQRTEQRDSAMYRCASSPGTSGRNYNEQFFGPGTRLTVL.

This chain links TRBV10-3 with TRBJ2-7; D call uncertain. Trimming removed 3 bases from V and 3 bases from J, with 15 bases in between. CDR1 is ENHRY, CDR2 SYGVKD, per germline. CDR3 length: 15 amino acids. CDR3 residues: CAISDWSQPLYEQYF. CDR3 in DNA: TGTGCCATCAGTGATTGGAGTCAGCCACTCTACGAGCAGTACTTC.

The chain uses TRBV7-9 and TRBJ1-5; TRBD1 might be the D (5 bases). The germline CDR1 and CDR2 sequences are SEHNR and FQNEAQ (reference sequence). The CDR3 has 13 residues. The V gene lost 1 base and the J gene lost 11 bases, with 12 bases spanning the gap. Here the CDR3 DNA reads TGTGCCAGCAGCTTAGATTCAGTGGGGGCCCAGCATTTT. This sequence encodes CASSLDSVGAQHF.

The V gene is TRBV12-3 or TRBV12-4, the J gene TRBJ1-1; D remains ambiguous. Trimming removed 6 bases at V and 3 bases at J, with 8 bases between. The CDR3 has 12 amino acids. The CDR3 is CASRSMYTEAFF. CDR3 in DNA: TGTGCCAGCAGAAGTATGTACACTGAAGCTTTCTTT.

In regard to this clonotype: Sequence at one end of the junction differs from germline and may be a read error. The rearrangement uses TRBV28 and TRBJ2-5; D not certain. The CDR3 runs 13 residues. Germline CDR1 reads MDHEN; CDR2 reads SYDVKM. CDR3 coding DNA: TGTGCCAGCAGTTTACTCAGCCAAGGGACCCAGTACTTC. Amino acid sequence: CASSLLSQGTQYF. The full variable domain, rest sourced from reference TRBV28 and TRBJ2-5, is DVKVTQSSRYLVKRTGEKVFLECVQDMDHENMFWYRQDPGLGLRLIYFSYDVKMKEKGDIPEGYSVSREKKERFSLILESASTNQTSMYLCASSLLSQGTQYFGPGTRLLVL.

The genes are TRBV20-1 and TRBJ1-6; TRBD1 aligns across 10 bases. The CDR3 loop spans 14 amino acids. Germline V gene lookup returns CDR1 DFQATT and CDR2 SNEGSKA (reference sequence). J lost 7 bases, V lost 7 bases, and 7 bases had no gene match. The CDR3 region is CSVRPGQGNSPLHF. DNA for the CDR3: TGCAGTGTACGCCCGGGACAGGGGAATTCACCCCTCCACTTT.

This clonotype was observed a few times. The CDR3 sequence: CASSFKGTYGYTF. CDR3 DNA sequence: TGTGCCAGCAGCTTCAAGGGAACCTATGGCTACACCTTC. The chain recombines TRBV7-2 with TRBJ1-2; D call uncertain. V lost 3 bases, J lost 4 bases, and 9 bases lay in between. The CDR3 runs 13 residues. The germline V gene has CDR1 SGHTA and CDR2 FQGNSA.

The CDR3 here is CASTETADADEQFF. CDR3 nucleotide sequence: TGTGCCAGCACCGAGACGGCCGATGCGGATGAGCAGTTCTTC. The genes are TRBV12-3 or TRBV12-4 and TRBJ2-1; D uncertain. V lost 7 bases and J 8 bases, leaving 18 bases between the germline ends. The CDR3 length is 14 residues.

This clonotype was seen once. The CDR3 DNA follows: TGTGCCAGCAGCTTAGCGGCTGGGGGGAACTCTGGAAACACCATATATTTT. This gives the protein CASSLAAGGNSGNTIYF. The chain is built from TRBV7-2 and TRBJ1-3; D is perhaps TRBD1 (5 bases). V was cut by 0 bases and J by 0 bases, with 12 bases left in between. The germline gives CDR1 SGHTA, CDR2 FQGNSA. The CDR3 covers 17 residues. Looking up the rest from reference TRBV7-2 and TRBJ1-3 gives the full variable domain: GAGVSQSPSNKVTEKGKDVELRCDPISGHTALYWYRQSLGQGLEFLIYFQGNSAPDKSGLPSDRFSAERTGGSVSTLTIQRTQQEDSAVYLCASSLAAGGNSGNTIYFGEGSWLTVV.

The chain couples TRBV9 to TRBJ2-5; unclear D gene. V was trimmed by 0 bases and J by 4 bases, leaving 7 bases between them. The CDR3 contains 13 residues. The germline V gene has CDR1 SGDLS and CDR2 YYNGEE. CDR3: CASSVGLLETQYF. The CDR3 nucleotides read TGTGCCAGCAGCGTAGGCCTTCTAGAGACCCAGTACTTC.